The clone carrying this TCR beta chain was detected only once. The antigen remains undetermined. The record originates from a study of shared clonotypes between healthy human individuals. Whole-study findings and limits: The study sampled only blood, and tissue repertoires likely differ. Despite large depth, sorted-subset datasets appeared incompletely sequenced.

Replicate PCRs run on sorted subsets employed about 220 ng DNA, approximately 30,000 T cell genomes. Authors' analysis steps: ImmunoSEQ yielded junction-only sequences lacking quality scores, so filtering differed. Profiling relied on immunoSEQ multiplex PCR, and the TCRdb table lists in-frame clones only, not all of them. From that table come the V and J calls and clone size; the DNA was used to work out D and trimming. The table includes about 2.1 million clones, roughly 95% detected once. The germline gives CDR1 SGDLS, CDR2 YYNGEE. V was trimmed by 0 bases and J by 8 bases, leaving 14 bases between them. The CDR3 extends over 14 amino acids. Naivety among CD8 cells was defined by CD45RO negativity and positive CCR7 selection, thereby excluding terminally differentiated effector memory CD45RA+ cells.

The chain uses TRBV9 and TRBJ1-2, with a possible D match to TRBD1 (6 bases). This receptor was obtained from a man younger than 30 in good health. Some clones in this sample may be carry-over from other donors' samples. The material sequenced was naive CD8+ T cells from PBMCs. CDR3 protein: CASSVGRGSSGYTF. In DNA form, the CDR3 reads TGTGCCAGCAGCGTAGGCAGGGGCTCGTCGGGCTACACCTTC. The full variable domain, completed using reference TRBV9 and TRBJ1-2, is DSGVTQTPKHLITATGQRVTLRCSPRSGDLSVYWYQQSLDQGLQFLIQYYNGEERAKGNILERFSAQQFPDLHSELNLSSLELGDSALYFCASSVGRGSSGYTFGSGTRLTVV.